This T cell receptor beta chain was recorded in a study of blood T cell repertoires in COVID-19. This clone was recorded a few times. This table comes from immunoSEQ multiplex PCR, and its TCRdb copy is limited to in-frame clones, with some not included. Counted here are 85,000 to 130,000 clones, around 86% occurring once; the ten biggest clones make up roughly 2.6%. The specimen was PBMCs or T cells enriched from blood (not recorded which). This TCR was recovered from a woman aged 45-65 years who had recovered from COVID-19.

The CDR3 spells CASSLGGRWTANTGELFF. CDR3 DNA: TGTGCCAGCAGCTTAGGGGGTCGATGGACAGCGAACACCGGGGAGCTGTTTTTT. The genes are TRBV7-9 and TRBJ2-2, with D possibly TRBD1 on 6 matching bases. Looked up from germline, CDR1 is SEHNR and CDR2 is FQNEAQ (reference sequence). The CDR3 is 18 residues long. Trimming pared 1 base from V and 0 bases from J, leaving 15 bases between.